These 6 T cell receptor beta chains were all obtained from the same sample, sequenced in a study of blood T cell repertoires in COVID-19. Measured with immunoSEQ multiplex PCR; TCRdb has only the in-frame clones, and not every one. Of 150,000 or so clones listed, 80% to 90% are singletons. Sequenced: peripheral blood. These receptors came from a man aged 60 to 75 with acute or convalescent COVID-19.

This clone was recorded a few times. The CDR3 DNA follows: TGTGCCAGCTCACCTCAGGGACAAGGGAACACTGAAGCTTTCTTT. This sequence encodes CASSPQGQGNTEAFF. The chain couples TRBV18 to TRBJ1-1; possibly TRBD1 for D (6 bases). V was cut by 3 bases and J by 1 base, with 12 bases left in between. Germline V gene sequence: CDR1 KGHSH, CDR2 LQKENI. This CDR3 has 15 residues.

The chain joins TRBV27 to TRBJ1-1, with 7 positions matching TRBD1. J lost 5 bases, V lost 6 bases, and 6 bases had no gene match. This CDR3 contains 13 residues. Germline loops: CDR1 MNHEY, CDR2 SMNVEV (reference sequence). In DNA, the CDR3 is TGTGCCAGCAGCGCACAGGGGCGGACTGAAGCTTTCTTT. Translation: CASSAQGRTEAFF.

This sequence joins TRBV29-1 and TRBJ2-5; D might be TRBD1 (5 bases). CDR1 and CDR2 from the germline V gene are SQVTM and ANQGSEA. The CDR3 loop spans 13 amino acids. The CDR3, as DNA: TGCAGGGCCGATACAGGTACCCAAGAGACCCAGTACTTC. This encodes CRADTGTQETQYF.

The chain employs TRBV30 and TRBJ1-1, with a weak D call TRBD1 (5 bases). The germline V and J ends were trimmed by 1 base and 10 bases, with 16 bases remaining between them. CDR1 and CDR2 (germline): GTSNPN, SVGIG (reference sequence). The CDR3 has 13 residues. CDR3 region: CAWSGRVILSAFF. The DNA of the CDR3 is TGTGCCTGGAGTGGCAGGGTAATCCTTTCAGCTTTCTTT.

V gene TRBV5-1 combines with J gene TRBJ2-1; TRBD2 aligns across 11 bases. The CDR3 is made up of 15 amino acids. Germline CDR1 reads SGHRS; CDR2 reads YFSETQ. Losses at the gene ends were 0 bases for V and 10 bases for J; bases not matched to a gene: 6. The CDR3 coding sequence is TGCGCCAGCAGCTTGGTAGCGGGAGGGCCGCGGGAGCAGTTCTTC. This codes for CASSLVAGGPREQFF.

The V and J genes are TRBV6-1 and TRBJ2-2, with 7 bases lining up with TRBD1. With 1 base clipped from V and 6 bases from J, the junction kept 8 bases outside the gene matches. Germline CDR1 MNHNS, CDR2 SASEGT. This CDR3 region has 16 residues. The CDR3 nucleotides read TGTGCCAGCAGTGAAGTTGTGTGGCAGGGGGCCGGGGAGCTGTTTTTT. Translating gives CASSEVVWQGAGELFF.